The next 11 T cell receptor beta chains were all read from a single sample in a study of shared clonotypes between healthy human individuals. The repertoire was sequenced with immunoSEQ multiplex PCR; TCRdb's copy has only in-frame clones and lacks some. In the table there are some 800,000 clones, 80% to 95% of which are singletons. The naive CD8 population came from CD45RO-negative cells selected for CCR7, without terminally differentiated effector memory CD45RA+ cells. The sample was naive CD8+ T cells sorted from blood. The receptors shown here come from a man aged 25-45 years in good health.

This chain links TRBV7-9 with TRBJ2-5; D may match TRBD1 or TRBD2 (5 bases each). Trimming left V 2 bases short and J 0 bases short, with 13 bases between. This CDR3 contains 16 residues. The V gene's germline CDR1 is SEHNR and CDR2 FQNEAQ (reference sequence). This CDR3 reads CASSLPGPQHQETQYF. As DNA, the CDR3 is TGTGCCAGCAGCTTACCGGGACCGCAGCACCAAGAGACCCAGTACTTC.

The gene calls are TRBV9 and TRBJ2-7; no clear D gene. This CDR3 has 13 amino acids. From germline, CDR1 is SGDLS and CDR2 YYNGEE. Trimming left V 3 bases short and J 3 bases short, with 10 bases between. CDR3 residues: CASSAGPLYEQYF. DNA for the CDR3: TGTGCCAGCAGCGCTGGGCCACTCTACGAGCAGTACTTC.

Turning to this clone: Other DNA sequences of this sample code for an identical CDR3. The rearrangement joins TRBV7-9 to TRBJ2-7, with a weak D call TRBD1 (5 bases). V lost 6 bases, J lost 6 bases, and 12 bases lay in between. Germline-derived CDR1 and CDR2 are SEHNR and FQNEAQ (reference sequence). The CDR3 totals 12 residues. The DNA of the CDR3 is TGTGCCAGCAGTCCAGGGCCGAGCGAGCAGTACTTC. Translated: CASSPGPSEQYF. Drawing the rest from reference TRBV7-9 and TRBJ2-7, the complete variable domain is DTGVSQNPRHKITKRGQNVTFRCDPISEHNRLYWYRQTLGQGPEFLTYFQNEAQLEKSRLLSDRFSAERPKGSFSTLEIQRTEQGDSAMYLCASSPGPSEQYFGPGTRLTVT.

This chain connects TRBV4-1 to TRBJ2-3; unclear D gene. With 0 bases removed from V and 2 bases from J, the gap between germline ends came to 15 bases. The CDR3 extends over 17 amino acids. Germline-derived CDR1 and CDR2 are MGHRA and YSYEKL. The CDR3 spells CASSQEISASVTDTQYF. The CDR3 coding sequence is TGCGCCAGCAGCCAAGAGATCTCAGCGAGCGTCACAGATACGCAGTATTTT.

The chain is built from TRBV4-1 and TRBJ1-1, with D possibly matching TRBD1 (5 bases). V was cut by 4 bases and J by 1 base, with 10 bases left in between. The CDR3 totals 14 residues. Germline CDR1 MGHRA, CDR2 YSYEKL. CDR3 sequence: CASSPRGGNTEAFF. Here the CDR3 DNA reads TGCGCCAGCAGCCCCCGGGGCGGGAACACTGAAGCTTTCTTT.

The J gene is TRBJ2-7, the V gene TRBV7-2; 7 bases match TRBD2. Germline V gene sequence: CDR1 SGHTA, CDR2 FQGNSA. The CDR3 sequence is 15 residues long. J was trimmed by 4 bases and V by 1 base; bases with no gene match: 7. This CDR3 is CASSLGGGSRYEQYF. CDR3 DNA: TGTGCCAGCAGCTTAGGTGGCGGGAGTAGATACGAGCAGTACTTC.

The CDR3 DNA reads as TGTGCCAGCAGCCCCCTAGCGGGAAAAGGGGTTGAGCAGTTCTTC. Its protein product is CASSPLAGKGVEQFF. The genes are TRBV9 and TRBJ2-1, with 9 bases fitting TRBD2. Germline V gene data show CDR1 as SGDLS and CDR2 as YYNGEE. There are 15 residues in the CDR3. V lost 4 bases, J lost 9 bases, and 11 bases stayed unmatched.

The CDR3 here is CASSLLSGSGEQYF. DNA of the CDR3: TGTGCCAGCAGTTTACTTAGCGGGAGCGGCGAGCAGTACTTC. The chain employs TRBV6-5 and TRBJ2-7; 9 nucleotides agree with TRBD2. With 4 bases clipped from V and 6 bases from J, the junction kept 7 bases outside the gene matches. There are 14 residues in the CDR3. From germline, CDR1 is MNHEY and CDR2 SVGAGI.

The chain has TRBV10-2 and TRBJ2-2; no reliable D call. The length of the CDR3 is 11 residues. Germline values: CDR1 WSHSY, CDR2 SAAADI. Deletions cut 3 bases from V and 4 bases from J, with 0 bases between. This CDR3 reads CASSDTGELFF. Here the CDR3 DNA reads TGCGCCAGCAGTGACACCGGGGAGCTGTTTTTT.

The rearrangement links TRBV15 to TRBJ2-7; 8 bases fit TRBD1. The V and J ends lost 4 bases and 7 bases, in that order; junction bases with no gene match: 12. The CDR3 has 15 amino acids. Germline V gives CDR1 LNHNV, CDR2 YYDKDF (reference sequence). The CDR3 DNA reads TGTGCCACCAGCATTGAACCGGGACAGGCTATTGAGCAGTACTTC. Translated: CATSIEPGQAIEQYF.

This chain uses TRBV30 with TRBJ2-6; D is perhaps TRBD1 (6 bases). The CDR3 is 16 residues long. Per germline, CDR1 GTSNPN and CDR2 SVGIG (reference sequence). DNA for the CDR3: TGTGCTACCCCGGGCAGGGGTTACTCTGGGGCCAACGTCCTGACTTTC. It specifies CATPGRGYSGANVLTF. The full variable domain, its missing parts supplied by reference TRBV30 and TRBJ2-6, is SQTIHQWPATLVQPVGSPLSLECTVEGTSNPNLYWYRQAAGRGLQLLFYSVGIGQISSEVPQNLSASRPQDRQFILSSKKLLLSDSGFYLCATPGRGYSGANVLTFGAGSRLTVL.